This entry lists 26 T cell receptor beta chains sequenced from one sample in a study of blood T cell repertoires in COVID-19 (dated by TCRdb to 2020 to 2021). Libraries came from the immunoSEQ multiplex PCR assay. Here the immuneACCESS table is served through TCRdb, limited to in-frame sequences with V and J called. Missing clones are a known gap in these copies; in checked studies unresolved V genes cover under half, and the rest lacks a known reason. A total of roughly 230,000 clones appear in this sample, around 84% of them only once. The top ten clonotypes cover around 0.96% of the sample. The sample was peripheral blood. Receptors were obtained from a middle-aged man with acute or convalescent COVID-19.

Here the CDR3 reads CASSLANTLSYNEQFF. For the CDR3, the DNA is TGTGCCAGCAGCTTAGCTAACACCCTCTCCTACAATGAGCAGTTCTTC. J is TRBJ2-1 and V is TRBV7-2; D not resolved. Trimming cost V 0 bases and J 0 bases, with 9 bases left between them. Per the germline V gene, CDR1 is SGHTA and CDR2 is FQGNSA. The CDR3 contains 16 residues.

The chain employs TRBV15 and TRBJ1-4; D might be TRBD1 (6 bases). CDR3 length: 15 amino acids. The germline V and J ends were trimmed by 1 base and 8 bases, with 14 bases remaining between them. CDR1 and CDR2 from the germline V gene are LNHNV and YYDKDF (reference sequence). Here the CDR3 reads CATSRALGAQEKLFF. The DNA for the CDR3 is TGTGCCACCAGCAGAGCTTTGGGGGCTCAGGAAAAACTGTTTTTT.

V and J are TRBV11-2 and TRBJ1-1; 9 bases match TRBD1. V was clipped by 2 bases and J by 13 bases; unmatched bases: 5. CDR1 is SGHAT and CDR2 is FQNNGV in the germline V gene. The CDR3 has 12 amino acids. In nucleotides, the CDR3 is TGTGCCAGCAGCTTATTGGGACAGGGCAGTTTCTTT. Residues: CASSLLGQGSFF.

This clone is a singleton in its sample. This chain connects TRBV4-2 to TRBJ1-6, with a weak D call TRBD1 (5 bases). The CDR3 is made up of 16 amino acids. Germline CDR1 reads LGHNA; CDR2 reads YNFKEQ. V was clipped by 0 bases and J by 11 bases, with 17 bases between them. CDR3 in DNA: TGTGCCAGCAGCCAAGACCCGGCCGCCGGGGGGGCACCCCTCCACTTT. It codes for CASSQDPAAGGAPLHF.

The rearrangement uses TRBV27 and TRBJ1-2, with 9 bases fitting TRBD1. CDR1 and CDR2 (germline): MNHEY, SMNVEV (reference sequence). The trim removed 1 base at V and 8 bases at J, leaving 14 bases unmatched. The CDR3 has 17 residues. The chain's CDR3 is CASSLFPPGQGARGYTF. The CDR3 DNA sequence: TGTGCCAGCAGTTTATTCCCTCCGGGACAGGGTGCGAGAGGCTACACCTTC.

V usage is TRBV6-6 and J usage is TRBJ1-5; TRBD1 is a possible D gene (5 bases). The CDR3 totals 15 residues. Germline V CDR1 and CDR2: MNHNY, SVGAGI (reference sequence). The germline V and J ends were trimmed by 7 bases and 2 bases, with 15 bases remaining between them. CDR3 region: CASTLGGSGNQPQHF. The DNA of the CDR3 is TGTGCCAGCACTCTGGGGGGGTCCGGCAATCAGCCCCAGCATTTT.

The chain uses TRBV4-1 and TRBJ2-3; 8 bases align to TRBD1. Unmatched junction bases numbered 7, after V lost 5 bases and J lost 0 bases. Germline lookup yields CDR1 MGHRA and CDR2 YSYEKL. This CDR3 is built from 16 residues. As DNA, the CDR3 is TGCGCCAGCAGCAACGACAGGGGTAGTAGCACAGATACGCAGTATTTT. Amino acids: CASSNDRGSSTDTQYF.

The gene calls are TRBV5-4 and TRBJ1-5, with 10 bases aligning to TRBD1. CDR1 is SGHNT, CDR2 YYREEE, per germline (reference sequence). Trimming cost V 2 bases and J 5 bases; bases outside gene matches: 13. This CDR3 has 18 residues. Written as DNA, the CDR3 is TGTGCCAGCAGCTTCATAGCGACAGGGGGCGAGGGGGATCAGCCCCAGCATTTT. Translation gives CASSFIATGGEGDQPQHF.

The CDR3 reads CASSLSGNDQPQHF. CDR3 nucleotides: TGTGCCAGCAGCTTGTCCGGTAATGATCAGCCCCAGCATTTT. The chain carries TRBV5-4 and TRBJ1-5; D is unresolved. The CDR3 has 14 residues. The germline gives CDR1 SGHNT, CDR2 YYREEE (reference sequence). V gave up 1 base and J gave up 5 bases, with 10 bases separating them.

The chain uses TRBV28 and TRBJ1-4; D not resolved. Germline loops: CDR1 MDHEN, CDR2 SYDVKM. The CDR3 has 15 residues. V was trimmed by 5 bases and J by 3 bases, leaving 13 bases between them. The CDR3 loop is CASSADEAANEKLFF. CDR3 DNA sequence: TGTGCCAGCAGTGCGGATGAGGCGGCTAATGAAAAACTGTTTTTT.

This clone has ten or more counts. The chain is built from TRBV28 and TRBJ2-1; a weak D match, TRBD1 (6 bases). V dropped 6 bases and J dropped 2 bases, with 11 bases sitting between them. Germline assignment: CDR1 MDHEN and CDR2 SYDVKM. The CDR3 has 14 amino acids. The DNA for the CDR3 is TGTGCCAGCAGGGAAGGGGGAACCTACAATGAGCAGTTCTTC. Encoded protein: CASREGGTYNEQFF.

The J gene is TRBJ2-2, the V gene TRBV3-1 (or the pseudogene TRBV3-2); 7 nucleotides line up with TRBD1. The J segment lost 3 bases and the V segment lost 3 bases, leaving 10 bases of the junction unmatched. Looked up from germline, CDR1 is LGHDT and CDR2 is YNNKEL (reference sequence). The CDR3 loop spans 17 amino acids. As DNA, the CDR3 is TGTGCCAGCAGCCACGGTCGGGTACAGGGGCACACCGGGGAGCTGTTTTTT. Translating it yields CASSHGRVQGHTGELFF.

The V gene is TRBV11-2, the J gene TRBJ1-1; 11 positions agree with TRBD1. This CDR3 is 18 amino acids long. Losses at the gene ends were 1 base for V and 2 bases for J; bases not matched to a gene: 9. Germline-derived CDR1 and CDR2 are SGHAT and FQNNGV. The CDR3 coding sequence is TGTGCCAGCAGCTTAGGATTGGGACAGGGGGTGTTTAACACTGAAGCTTTCTTT. Translating it yields CASSLGLGQGVFNTEAFF.

J is TRBJ2-2 and V is TRBV5-1, with D tentatively TRBD1 (5 bases). The V gene lost 1 base and the J gene lost 2 bases, with 9 bases spanning the gap. This CDR3 region has 15 residues. Per the germline V gene, CDR1 is SGHRS and CDR2 is YFSETQ. The CDR3 nucleotides are TGCGCCAGCAGCTTGTCCAGGGTTAACACCGGGGAGCTGTTTTTT. This translates into CASSLSRVNTGELFF.

The chain has TRBV19 and TRBJ2-1, with D perhaps TRBD1 (6 bases). Germline CDR1 is LNHDA and CDR2 is SQIVND (reference sequence). The length of the CDR3 is 13 residues. Deletions cut 2 bases from V and 10 bases from J, with 12 bases between. The CDR3 spells CASSIQGLGEQFF. CDR3 bases: TGTGCCAGTAGTATACAGGGGTTAGGAGAGCAGTTCTTC.

The chain joins TRBV9 to TRBJ2-7; 7 nucleotides agree with TRBD2. V lost 7 bases and J lost 1; bases outside the gene matches: 8. The CDR3 has 14 amino acids. Germline lookup yields CDR1 SGDLS and CDR2 YYNGEE. DNA for the CDR3: TGTGCCAGCGCGAAAGGGGAGGGTTCCTACGAGCAGTACTTC. Protein sequence: CASAKGEGSYEQYF.

The chain carries TRBV24-1 and TRBJ2-2; 9 bases map to TRBD2. The V and J ends lost 4 bases and 4 bases, in that order; junction bases with no gene match: 6. Germline V CDR1 and CDR2: KGHDR, SFDVKD. This CDR3 contains 16 residues. The CDR3 region has the DNA TGTGCCACCAGTGAAAATAGCGGGGGCGGCACCGGGGAGCTGTTTTTT. Residues: CATSENSGGGTGELFF.

This clone has just a few counts. This sample also contains other DNA sequences that code for the same CDR3. The chain employs TRBV18 and TRBJ1-2; D may be TRBD1 (6 bases). The germline V gene encodes CDR1 KGHSH and CDR2 LQKENI. The CDR3 extends over 13 amino acids. Deletions cut 3 bases from V and 2 bases from J, with 7 bases between. The CDR3 nucleotides are TGTGCCAGCTCACCTACAGGGAACTATGGCTACACCTTC. It translates to CASSPTGNYGYTF.

The V and J genes are TRBV6-6 and TRBJ2-3; 8 bases agree with TRBD2. This CDR3 has 16 residues. V lost 5 bases to trimming and J lost 4 bases; unmatched junction nucleotides: 11. Germline lookup yields CDR1 MNHNY and CDR2 SVGAGI (reference sequence). The CDR3 DNA is TGTGCCAGCAGTACCCGGCGGCCGGGGGGGCCAGATACGCAGTATTTT. This sequence encodes CASSTRRPGGPDTQYF.

The chain carries TRBV11-2 and TRBJ2-1; TRBD2 matches at 14 bases. With 3 bases clipped from V and 5 bases from J, the junction kept 3 bases outside the gene matches. The length of the CDR3 is 16 residues. Germline loops: CDR1 SGHAT, CDR2 FQNNGV. DNA for the CDR3: TGTGCCAGCAGCTTCCTGACTAGCGGGGGGGACAATGAGCAGTTCTTC. This encodes CASSFLTSGGDNEQFF.

About this clone itself: This same CDR3 is encoded by further DNA sequences in the sample. The chain joins TRBV5-4 to TRBJ2-1; D is undetermined. The CDR3 sequence is 13 residues long. The germline V and J ends were trimmed by 3 bases and 2 bases, with 6 bases remaining between them. Looked up from germline, CDR1 is SGHNT and CDR2 is YYREEE (reference sequence). The CDR3 DNA follows: TGTGCCAGCAGCTCAGATACCTACAATGAGCAGTTCTTC. As protein: CASSSDTYNEQFF.

V gene TRBV29-1 combines with J gene TRBJ2-3, with D perhaps matching TRBD2 (5 bases). V gave up 4 bases and J gave up 7 bases, with 15 bases separating them. Germline V gene data show CDR1 as SQVTM and CDR2 as ANQGSEA. This CDR3 comprises 13 residues. The CDR3 sequence: CSVVLEGRNTQYF. CDR3 bases: TGCAGCGTTGTGCTCGAGGGAAGGAATACGCAGTATTTT.

The genes are TRBV19 and TRBJ1-2; weak D call: TRBD1 (6 bases). The CDR3 loop spans 13 amino acids. V gave up 7 bases and J gave up 4 bases, with 13 bases separating them. In germline, CDR1 is LNHDA, CDR2 SQIVND (reference sequence). Here the CDR3 reads CASNPRDIYGYTF. The CDR3 DNA follows: TGTGCCAGTAATCCCCGGGACATCTATGGCTACACCTTC.

V gene TRBV25-1 combines with J gene TRBJ2-3, with TRBD1 identical over 7 bases. This CDR3 has 13 residues. V shed 5 bases, J shed 6 bases, and the junction held 5 bases outside the gene matches. Germline CDR1 is MGHDK and CDR2 is SYGVNS. CDR3 in amino acids: CASSRQGSDTQYF. CDR3 bases: TGTGCCAGCAGTAGACAGGGTTCGGATACGCAGTATTTT.

This clone was seen just once. The chain combines TRBV6-5 with TRBJ2-2, with 9 bases that match TRBD1. The CDR3 is 15 amino acids. Germline CDR1 MNHEY, CDR2 SVGAGI. The junction had 6 bases not matched to a gene; V was cut back by 6 bases and J by 4 bases. CDR3 residues: CASRLQGASTGELFF. In nucleotides, the CDR3 is TGTGCCAGCAGGTTACAGGGGGCGAGCACCGGGGAGCTGTTTTTT.

The rearrangement uses TRBV7-9 and TRBJ2-5, with 9 bases aligning to TRBD2. The CDR3 runs 15 residues. Germline CDR1 is SEHNR and CDR2 is FQNEAQ (reference sequence). V trimming: 4 bases; J trimming: 5 bases; junction bases outside the gene matches: 8. CDR3 residues: CASSSRSGGIETQYF. In nucleotides, the CDR3 is TGTGCCAGCAGCTCGCGCAGCGGGGGGATTGAGACCCAGTACTTC.